This is a list of T cell receptor beta chains from one sample in a study of shared clonotypes between healthy human individuals. TCRdb's table, derived via immunoSEQ multiplex PCR, lists solely in-frame clones and lacks some. The repertoire holds a few million clones, more than 80% seen once, with around 0.14% in the top ten. The sample taken for sequencing was naive CD4+ T cells sorted from blood. The receptor source for this set is a man between 18 and 35 years old in good health. Both conserved end residues are trimmed from each CDR3. A D gene is named only where the DNA matches it firmly.

TRBJ2-7,TRBV25-1,TRBD2,ASRGLAGGSYEQY
TRBJ2-5,TRBV2,NA,ASRGRETQY
TRBJ1-5,TRBV19,NA,ASSIESQPQH
TRBJ1-2,TRBV7-9,NA,ASSLAATNYGYT
TRBJ1-2,TRBV6-5,NA,ASSYDGYT
TRBJ2-3,TRBV30,NA,AWNDGGGTRDTDTQY
TRBJ1-5,TRBV18,TRBD1,ASSPQTGSNQPQH
TRBJ1-6,TRBV6-1,NA,ASRVGRSGNSPLH
TRBJ1-6,TRBV10-3,NA,AISEQTETYNSPLH
TRBJ2-5,TRBV7-9,NA,ASSHQETQY
TRBJ2-1,TRBV19,TRBD2,ASSQTSGHYNEQF
TRBJ1-6,TRBV15,NA,ATSRDRAPNSPLH
TRBJ1-2,TRBV2,NA,ATGGWRDGYT
TRBJ2-3,TRBV9,TRBD2,ASSVEAGGADTQY
TRBJ2-5,TRBV10-3,TRBD2,AISGLAGGPGETQY
TRBJ1-1,TRBV30,NA,AWSVEDTEAF
TRBJ2-5,TRBV10-3,TRBD2,AISWTSGSETQY
TRBJ1-3,TRBV28,NA,ASSTGIVGTIY
TRBJ1-2,TRBV5-1,NA,ASSPDSLNYGYT
TRBJ2-1,TRBV6-1,TRBD2,ASSEWGGAYNEQF
TRBJ2-2,TRBV4-1,TRBD1,ASSQETPKHGTGATGELF
TRBJ2-2,TRBV10-2,NA,ATFGGQTPSGELF
TRBJ1-2,TRBV6-6,NA,ASRAGTPGFWGYT
TRBJ1-5,TRBV27,TRBD1,ASSRTGTGYSNQPQH
TRBJ2-1,TRBV28,TRBD1,ASSTGGSSAGEQF
TRBJ1-5,TRBV6-5,NA,ASSSYRAGWPQH
TRBJ1-1,TRBV6-1,NA,ASSRTPGVNTEAF
TRBJ2-1,TRBV5-6,NA,ASSRALENYNEQF
TRBJ1-1,TRBV4-3,NA,ASSQGGWGANTEAF
TRBJ2-7,TRBV5-1,TRBD2,ASSSREGLYEQY
TRBJ2-2,TRBV23-1,TRBD1,ASSQSRGPYANTGELF
TRBJ1-5,TRBV7-7,NA,ASSLAARDSAHGNQPQH
TRBJ1-1,TRBV29-1,TRBD1,SVARGDTEAF
NA,TRBV25-1,NA,ASSEIHRDEQY
TRBJ2-7,TRBV25-1,TRBD2,ASRTTSGRGYEQY
TRBJ2-1,TRBV5-1,NA,ASSLALGLNEQF
TRBJ1-3,TRBV19,NA,ASSIDGSGNTIY
TRBJ2-1,TRBV13,NA,ASSSGSYNEQF
TRBJ2-5,TRBV5-8,NA,ASSPLMTGPGPVGETQY
TRBJ2-7,TRBV6-5,TRBD1,ASSLTGDGSYEQY
TRBJ2-7,TRBV11-2,NA,ASSLVTSGGGEQY
TRBJ2-2,TRBV18,NA,ASSLPASNTGELF
TRBJ1-5,TRBV30,NA,AWNRDNQPQH
TRBJ2-3,TRBV18,NA,ASRVLLGTDTQY
TRBJ2-1,TRBV10-3,TRBD2,AIRRLAGSYNEQF
TRBJ2-5,TRBV5-1,TRBD2,ASSFGTSGQETQY
TRBJ2-1,TRBV6-6,TRBD2,ASSPGLAGDEQF
TRBJ2-2,TRBV5-6,NA,ASSLAGRGTGELF